The subject of this entry is one T cell receptor (beta chain). The antigen remains undetermined. PCR primers comprised 60 Vbeta and 13 Jbeta primers. The method was immunoSEQ multiplex PCR; TCRdb's version includes in-frame clones alone and lacks a portion of them. Found here are about 150,000 clones, more than 60% of them singletons; the top ten hold about 11%. These data are taken from a study of cytomegalovirus exposure and HLA in healthy donors. Across the whole study: Membership in the Caucasian-associated ancestry cluster was found for 81% of a few hundred genotyped donors.

Study-level points and caveats: Sequences of the TCR beta chain were said to predict the HLA-A and HLA-B alleles of most subjects accurately.

V lost 6 bases to trimming and J lost 1 base; unmatched junction nucleotides: 6. This CDR3 region has 15 residues. CDR1 is MNHEY, CDR2 SMNVEV, per germline (reference sequence). The chain joins TRBV27 to TRBJ2-5; TRBD1 matches 9 bases. This TCR was recovered from a man between 18 and 29 years old in good health and CMV-seropositive. Source material: PBMCs. CDR3 protein: CASSTGGYSQETQYF. In DNA, the CDR3 is TGTGCCAGCAGCACAGGGGGCTACTCCCAAGAGACCCAGTACTTC.